This T cell receptor beta chain was identified in a study of blood T cell repertoires in COVID-19. Across the study: COVID-19 samples collected from the United States, Italy and Spain covered acute and convalescent phases. Nucleic acid was either cDNA or gDNA, and it came from T cells, B-cell-depleted T cells, or PBMCs.

Original data processing: For nucleated cells, counts were estimated from reference gene primer amplification. The data were produced by immunoSEQ multiplex PCR, yet TCRdb's version contains in-frame clones alone and is incomplete. V and J calls and clone size are those listed in that table; D and trimming were worked out from the DNA. Counted here are 150,000 or so clones, 65% to 90% occurring once; the ten biggest clones make up 6.5% to 9%. V was shortened by 2 bases and J by 1 base, with 9 bases between the two germline ends. Germline V gene lookup returns CDR1 SGHRS and CDR2 YFSETQ. The CDR3 extends over 14 amino acids. This clone showed up just a few times.

Sequenced: peripheral blood. This rearrangement joins TRBV5-1 to TRBJ1-1; the D gene is possibly TRBD1 (6 bases). The sequence came from a woman in her forties or fifties in a cohort sampled during active or convalescent COVID-19. CDR3 bases: TGCGCCAGCAGCTTTCGGACAGAGAACACTGAAGCTTTCTTT. It encodes CASSFRTENTEAFF.